This TCR beta chain was recovered during a study of blood T cell repertoires in COVID-19 (dated by TCRdb to 2018 to 2021). A note on the overall study: Collaborator samples came from the United States, Italy and Spain and covered acute and convalescent phases of COVID-19. Subjects who had been exposed to COVID-19, were actively infected with it, or had recovered from it provided the deeply sampled blood TCRbeta repertoires that made up the dataset. Where available, HLA class I and class II types were taken from metadata supplied by the sample provider and were not determined by assay-based typing. The repertoires were released in a freely available public database meant as a resource for research on the immune response to SARS-CoV-2. The material from the prospective study consisted of cDNA or gDNA derived from T cells, B-cell-depleted T cells, or PBMCs. Samples came from the ongoing ImmuneRACE study (first 160 participants) plus 1,254 subjects from 6 global collaborators. Sample metadata almost always included a de-identified subject ID, COVID-19 status, age in years and sex.

Inclusive of the bounding cysteine and phenylalanine, the CDR3 is 11 residues long. CDR3 DNA is the only sequence kept; it has 33 bases, read in frame from the first base. CDR1 and CDR2 (KGHDR, SFDVKD) derive from the germline V gene. V is reduced by 3 bases and J by 8 bases, leaving a spacing of 4 bases between them. One collaborating source in Seattle enrolled patients during active infection and followed them longitudinally through the course of disease. Collaborating institutions collected whole blood in K2EDTA tubes following their own protocols. Collaborator samples were shipped for TCRbeta analysis as frozen whole blood, isolated PBMCs, or DNA extracted from either sample type. With respect to this clone: The antigen it recognizes is unknown. Base qualities were left out, and no much larger clone turns up one base away.

Overall study outcomes, separate from this receptor: Clinical and demographic metadata were provided uncurated, with the amount varying by source and participant.

The immunoSEQ Assay, a bias-controlled multiplex PCR, was used to amplify TCRbeta CDR3 regions from genomic DNA. The paper's processing steps were these. The number of nucleated cells in each sample was estimated from the amplification of reference gene primers within the assay. Sequence reads were collapsed and filtered to measure the absolute abundance of every unique TCRbeta CDR3 rearrangement. Productive Simpson clonality was computed per sample as the square root of Simpson's diversity index over productive rearrangements. The immuneACCESS repertoire file appears here via TCRdb, limited to in-frame rearrangements. These files lack a portion of the clones; in checked studies, under half of the deficit traces to unresolved V genes, and the cause of the others is not known. From that table come the V and J calls and clone size; the DNA was used to work out D and trimming. The sample table contains tens of thousands of clones; only one count was recorded for about 83% of them. The ten largest clonotypes hold 5.5% to 8% of the sample.

The sequence derives from a man aged 25-40 years with COVID-19, enrolled during active disease. Sample: peripheral blood. The chain links TRBV24-1 with TRBJ2-1, with the identity of the D gene unclear. Read as DNA, the sequence is TGTGCCACCAGTGATCCCTATGAGCAGTTCTTC. Its amino acids are CATSDPYEQFF.